This T cell receptor (beta chain) was captured in a study of blood T cell repertoires in COVID-19. CDR3 length: 14 amino acids. Germline V gene data show CDR1 as MDHEN and CDR2 as SYDVKM. J gave up 5 bases and V 6 bases, and 6 bases lay outside the gene matches. As originally analysed: Scientists estimated how many nucleated cells there were by amplifying reference gene primers. Profiling relied on immunoSEQ multiplex PCR, and the TCRdb table lists in-frame clones only, not all of them. That table furnishes V, J and clone size, whereas the DNA furnished D and trimming. The profile shows about 17,000 clones, more than 75% of them singletons.

The receptor's source is a human donor with active COVID-19. The donor label of this sample is uncertain. Material: peripheral blood. This rearrangement joins TRBV28 to TRBJ1-5; 8 nucleotides agree with TRBD1. This chain's CDR3 is CASRSGTGYQPQHF. The DNA for the CDR3 is TGTGCCAGCAGATCCGGGACAGGTTATCAGCCCCAGCATTTT.